This T cell receptor (beta chain) was obtained from a study of blood T cell repertoires in COVID-19. TCRdb keeps only in-frame clones here, not all; method: immunoSEQ multiplex PCR. Of 300,000 or so clones in the sample, 80% to 90% are singletons; the top ten hold 1%. This CDR3 comprises 13 residues. Trimming at V came to 9 bases and at J to 7 bases, leaving 6 bases not matched to a gene. CDR1 SNHLY and CDR2 FYNNEI come from the germline V gene. Sequenced: peripheral blood. The V gene is TRBV2, the J gene TRBJ1-6, with 7 bases fitting TRBD1. The receptor comes from a man over 45 with active or convalescent COVID-19. The CDR3, as DNA: TGTGCCAGAGGGGGCAGGGGGAATTCACCCCTCCACTTT. Translated: CARGGRGNSPLHF.